The T cell receptor beta chain under discussion was sequenced for a study of immune evolution from preneoplasia to lung adenocarcinoma. V lost 6 bases to trimming and J lost 1 base, with 12 bases between them. This CDR3 is 15 amino acids long. In germline, CDR1 is MNHEY, CDR2 SVGAGI. Premalignant or tumor cells were enriched by macro-dissection after pathologic assessment. The repertoire was sequenced with immunoSEQ multiplex PCR; TCRdb's copy has only in-frame clones and lacks some. The table lists some 10,000 clones, roughly 80% of them singletons. This TCR came from an older donor with lung adenocarcinoma. The specimen sequenced was FFPE minimally invasive lung adenocarcinoma tissue. The chain joins TRBV6-5 to TRBJ1-4, with D possibly TRBD1 on 5 matching bases. The CDR3: CASSLAGRTNEKLFF. CDR3 bases: TGTGCCAGCAGCCTCGCGGGGCGAACTAATGAAAAACTGTTTTTT.